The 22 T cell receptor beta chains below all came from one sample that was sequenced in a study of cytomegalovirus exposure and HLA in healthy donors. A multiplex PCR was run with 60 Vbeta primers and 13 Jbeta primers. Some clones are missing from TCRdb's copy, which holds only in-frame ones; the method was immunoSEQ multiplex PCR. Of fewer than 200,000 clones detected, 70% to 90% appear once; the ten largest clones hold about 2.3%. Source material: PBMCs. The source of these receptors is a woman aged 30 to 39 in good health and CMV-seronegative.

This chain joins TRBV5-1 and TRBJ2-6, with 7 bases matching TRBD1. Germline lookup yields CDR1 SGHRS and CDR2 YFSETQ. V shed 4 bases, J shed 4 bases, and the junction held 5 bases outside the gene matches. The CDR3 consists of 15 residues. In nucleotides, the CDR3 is TGCGCCAGCAGCACCACAGGGGACGGGGCCAACGTCCTGACTTTC. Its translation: CASSTTGDGANVLTF.

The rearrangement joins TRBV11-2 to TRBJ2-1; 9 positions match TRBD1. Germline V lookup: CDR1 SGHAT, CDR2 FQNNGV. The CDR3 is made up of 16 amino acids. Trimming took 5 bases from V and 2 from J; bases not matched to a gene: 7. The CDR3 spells CASSVIGTGPYNEQFF. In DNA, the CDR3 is TGTGCCAGCAGCGTTATTGGGACAGGGCCCTACAATGAGCAGTTCTTC. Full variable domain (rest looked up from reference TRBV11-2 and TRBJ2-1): EAGVAQSPRYKIIEKRQSVAFWCNPISGHATLYWYQQILGQGPKLLIQFQNNGVVDDSQLPKDRFSAERLKGVDSTLKIQPAKLEDSAVYLCASSVIGTGPYNEQFFGPGTRLTVL.

The CDR3 reads CASSEIFQVYEQFF. DNA for the CDR3: TGCGCCAGCAGTGAGATTTTTCAGGTATATGAGCAGTTCTTC. This chain joins TRBV10-2 and TRBJ2-1; D ambiguous. Trimming took 2 bases from V and 8 from J, leaving 13 bases between them. Looked up from germline, CDR1 is WSHSY and CDR2 is SAAADI. The length of the CDR3 is 14 residues.

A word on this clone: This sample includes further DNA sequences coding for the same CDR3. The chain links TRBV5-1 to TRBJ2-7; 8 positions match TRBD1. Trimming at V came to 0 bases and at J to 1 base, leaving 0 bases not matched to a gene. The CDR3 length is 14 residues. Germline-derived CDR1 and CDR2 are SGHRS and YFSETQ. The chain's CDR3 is CASSLGQGSYEQYF. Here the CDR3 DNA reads TGCGCCAGCAGCTTGGGACAGGGGTCCTACGAGCAGTACTTC.

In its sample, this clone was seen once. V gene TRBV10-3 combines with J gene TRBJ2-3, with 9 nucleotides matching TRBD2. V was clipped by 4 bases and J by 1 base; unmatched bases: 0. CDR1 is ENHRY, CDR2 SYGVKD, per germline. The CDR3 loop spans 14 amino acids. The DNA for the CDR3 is TGTGCCATCAGTGTAGCGGGGGGCACAGATACGCAGTATTTT. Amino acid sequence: CAISVAGGTDTQYF.

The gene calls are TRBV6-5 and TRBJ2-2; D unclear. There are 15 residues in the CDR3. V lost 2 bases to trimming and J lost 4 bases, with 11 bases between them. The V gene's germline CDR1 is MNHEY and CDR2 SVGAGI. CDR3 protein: CASSYEAGFTGELFF. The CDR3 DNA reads TGTGCCAGCAGTTACGAAGCCGGGTTCACCGGGGAGCTGTTTTTT.

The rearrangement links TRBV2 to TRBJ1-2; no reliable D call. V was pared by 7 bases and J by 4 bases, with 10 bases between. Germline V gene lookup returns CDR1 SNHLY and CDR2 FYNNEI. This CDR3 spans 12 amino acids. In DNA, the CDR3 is TGTGCCAGCACCCGTGGCATCTATGGCTACACCTTC. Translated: CASTRGIYGYTF.

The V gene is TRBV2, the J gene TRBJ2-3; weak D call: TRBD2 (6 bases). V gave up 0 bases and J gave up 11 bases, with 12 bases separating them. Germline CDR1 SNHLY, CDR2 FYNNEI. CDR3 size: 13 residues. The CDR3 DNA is TGTGCCAGCAGTGAAGCGGGGGGAAGGGGGCAGTATTTT. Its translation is CASSEAGGRGQYF.

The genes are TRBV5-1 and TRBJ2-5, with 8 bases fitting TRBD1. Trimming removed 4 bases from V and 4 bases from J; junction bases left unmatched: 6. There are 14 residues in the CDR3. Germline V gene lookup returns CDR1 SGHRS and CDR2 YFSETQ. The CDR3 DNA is TGCGCCAGCAGCGGCGGCAGGGGGCGAGAGACCCAGTACTTC. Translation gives CASSGGRGRETQYF.

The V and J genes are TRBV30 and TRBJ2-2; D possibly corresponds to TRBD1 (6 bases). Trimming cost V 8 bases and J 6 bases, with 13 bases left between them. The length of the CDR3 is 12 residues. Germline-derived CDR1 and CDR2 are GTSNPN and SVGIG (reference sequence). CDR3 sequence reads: CAGTQGAGELFF. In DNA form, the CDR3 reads TGTGCCGGGACACAGGGCGCCGGGGAGCTGTTTTTT.

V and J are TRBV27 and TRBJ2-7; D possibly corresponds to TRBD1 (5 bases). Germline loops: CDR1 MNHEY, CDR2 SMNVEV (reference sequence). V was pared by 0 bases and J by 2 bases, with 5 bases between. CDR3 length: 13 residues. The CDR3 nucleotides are TGTGCCAGCAGTTTATCAGGGGCCTACGAGCAGTACTTC. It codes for CASSLSGAYEQYF.

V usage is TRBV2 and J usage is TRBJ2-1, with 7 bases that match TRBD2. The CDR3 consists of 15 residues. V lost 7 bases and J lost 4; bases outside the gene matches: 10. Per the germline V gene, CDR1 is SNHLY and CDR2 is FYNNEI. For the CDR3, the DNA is TGTGCCAGCACTCGAGAGTCTAGCGGTTACAATGAGCAGTTCTTC. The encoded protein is CASTRESSGYNEQFF.

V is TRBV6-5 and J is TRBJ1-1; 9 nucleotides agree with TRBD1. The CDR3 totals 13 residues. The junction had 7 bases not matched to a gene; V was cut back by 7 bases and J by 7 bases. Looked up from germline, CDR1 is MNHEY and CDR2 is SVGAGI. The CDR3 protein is CASKLGQGGEAFF. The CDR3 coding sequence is TGTGCCAGCAAATTGGGACAGGGAGGTGAAGCTTTCTTT.

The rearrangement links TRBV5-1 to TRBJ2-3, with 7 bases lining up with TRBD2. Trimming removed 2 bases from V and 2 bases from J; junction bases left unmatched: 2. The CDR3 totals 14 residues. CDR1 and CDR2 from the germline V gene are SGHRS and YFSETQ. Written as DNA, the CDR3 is TGCGCCAGCAGCTTTCTAGCGGCCACAGATACGCAGTATTTT. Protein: CASSFLAATDTQYF. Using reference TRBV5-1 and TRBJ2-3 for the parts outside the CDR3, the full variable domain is KAGVTQTPRYLIKTRGQQVTLSCSPISGHRSVSWYQQTPGQGLQFLFEYFSETQRNKGNFPGRFSGRQFSNSRSEMNVSTLELGDSALYLCASSFLAATDTQYFGPGTRLTVL.

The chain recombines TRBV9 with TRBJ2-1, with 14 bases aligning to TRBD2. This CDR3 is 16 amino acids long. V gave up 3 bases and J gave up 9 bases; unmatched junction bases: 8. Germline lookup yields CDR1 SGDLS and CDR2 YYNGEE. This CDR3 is CASSALRTSGGSEQFF. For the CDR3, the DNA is TGTGCCAGCAGCGCCCTCAGGACTAGCGGGGGGTCTGAGCAGTTCTTC.

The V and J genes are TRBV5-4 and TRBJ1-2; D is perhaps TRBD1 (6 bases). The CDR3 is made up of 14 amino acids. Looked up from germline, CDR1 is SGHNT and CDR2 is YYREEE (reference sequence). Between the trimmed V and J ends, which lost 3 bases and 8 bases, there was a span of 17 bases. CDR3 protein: CASSWGGQGGGYTF. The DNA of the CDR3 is TGTGCCAGCAGCTGGGGGGGGCAGGGAGGCGGCTACACCTTC.

The CDR3 reads CASSPRDSLYNEQFF. CDR3 DNA sequence: TGTGCCAGCAGCCCCCGGGACAGTCTATACAATGAGCAGTTCTTC. The V and J genes are TRBV7-9 and TRBJ2-1; 7 positions agree with TRBD1. The CDR3 has 15 residues. J was trimmed by 4 bases and V by 5 bases; bases with no gene match: 8. Germline CDR1 and CDR2: SEHNR and FQNEAQ (reference sequence).

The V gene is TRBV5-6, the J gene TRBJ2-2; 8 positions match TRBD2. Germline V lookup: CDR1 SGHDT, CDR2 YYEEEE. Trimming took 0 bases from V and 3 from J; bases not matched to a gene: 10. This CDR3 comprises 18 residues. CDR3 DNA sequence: TGTGCCAGCAGCTTGGCCGGGATTGCGGGAGGACACACCGGGGAGCTGTTTTTT. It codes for CASSLAGIAGGHTGELFF.

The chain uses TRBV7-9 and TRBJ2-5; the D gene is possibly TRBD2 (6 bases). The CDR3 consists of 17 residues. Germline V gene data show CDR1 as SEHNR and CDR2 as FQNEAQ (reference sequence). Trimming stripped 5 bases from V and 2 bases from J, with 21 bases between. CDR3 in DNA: TGTGCCAGCAGCCTAGGGCGGGCTAGGGAGGTTCAAGAGACCCAGTACTTC. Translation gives CASSLGRAREVQETQYF.

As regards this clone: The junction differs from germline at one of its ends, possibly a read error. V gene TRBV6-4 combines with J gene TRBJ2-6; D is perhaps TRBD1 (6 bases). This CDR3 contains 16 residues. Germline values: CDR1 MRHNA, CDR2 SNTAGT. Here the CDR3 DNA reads TGTGCCAGCAGTGACTTCACAGGGTCTGGGGCCAACGGCCTGACTTTC. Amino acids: CASSDFTGSGANGLTF.

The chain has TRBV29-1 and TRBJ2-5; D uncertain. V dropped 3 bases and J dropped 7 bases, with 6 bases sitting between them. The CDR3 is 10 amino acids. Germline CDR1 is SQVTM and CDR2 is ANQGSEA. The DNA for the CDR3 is TGCAGCGTTGATAGAGGGACCCAGTACTTC. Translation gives CSVDRGTQYF.

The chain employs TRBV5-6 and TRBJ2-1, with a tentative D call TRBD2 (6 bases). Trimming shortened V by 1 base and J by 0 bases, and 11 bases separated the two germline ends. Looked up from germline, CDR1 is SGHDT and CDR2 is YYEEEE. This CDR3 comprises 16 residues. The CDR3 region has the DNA TGTGCCAGCAGCTTGAGGCGGGACCGCTCCTACAATGAGCAGTTCTTC. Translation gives CASSLRRDRSYNEQFF.